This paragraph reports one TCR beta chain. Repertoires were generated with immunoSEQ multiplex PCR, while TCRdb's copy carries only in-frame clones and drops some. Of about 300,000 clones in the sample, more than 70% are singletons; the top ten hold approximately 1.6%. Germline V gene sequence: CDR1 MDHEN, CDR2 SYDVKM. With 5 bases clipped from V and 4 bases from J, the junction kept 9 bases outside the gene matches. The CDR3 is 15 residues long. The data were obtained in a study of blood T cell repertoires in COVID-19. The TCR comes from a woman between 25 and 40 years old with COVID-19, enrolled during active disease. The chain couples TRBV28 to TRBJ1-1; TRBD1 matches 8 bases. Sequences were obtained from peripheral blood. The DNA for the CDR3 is TGTGCCAGCAGTGAGAGGACAGGGCTGGGCACTGAAGCTTTCTTT. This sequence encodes CASSERTGLGTEAFF. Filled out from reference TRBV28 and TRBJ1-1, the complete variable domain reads DVKVTQSSRYLVKRTGEKVFLECVQDMDHENMFWYRQDPGLGLRLIYFSYDVKMKEKGDIPEGYSVSREKKERFSLILESASTNQTSMYLCASSERTGLGTEAFFGQGTRLTVV.